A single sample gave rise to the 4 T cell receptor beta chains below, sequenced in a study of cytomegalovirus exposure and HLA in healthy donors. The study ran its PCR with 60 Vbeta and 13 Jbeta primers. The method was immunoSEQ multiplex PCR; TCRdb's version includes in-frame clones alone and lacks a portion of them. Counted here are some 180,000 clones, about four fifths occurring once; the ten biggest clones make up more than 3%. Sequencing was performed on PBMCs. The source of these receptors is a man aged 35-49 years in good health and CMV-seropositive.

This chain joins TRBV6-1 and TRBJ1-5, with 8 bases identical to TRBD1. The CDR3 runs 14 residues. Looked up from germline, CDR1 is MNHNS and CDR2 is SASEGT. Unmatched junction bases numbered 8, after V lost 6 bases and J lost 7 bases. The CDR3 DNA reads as TGTGCCAGCAGCCGGGTGGACAGGGACCAGCCCCAGCATTTT. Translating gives CASSRVDRDQPQHF.

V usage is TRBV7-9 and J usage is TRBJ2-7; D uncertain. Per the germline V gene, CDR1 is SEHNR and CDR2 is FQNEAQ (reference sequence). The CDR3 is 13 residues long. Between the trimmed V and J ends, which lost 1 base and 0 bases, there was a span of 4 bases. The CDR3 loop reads CASSLDFSYEQYF. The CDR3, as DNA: TGTGCCAGCAGCTTAGACTTCTCCTACGAGCAGTACTTC.

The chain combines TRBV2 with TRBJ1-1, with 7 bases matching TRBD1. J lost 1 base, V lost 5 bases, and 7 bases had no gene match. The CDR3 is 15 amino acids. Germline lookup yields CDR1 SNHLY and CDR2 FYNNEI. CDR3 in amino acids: CASSNDRAGNTEAFF. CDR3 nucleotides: TGTGCCAGCAGTAACGACAGGGCGGGGAACACTGAAGCTTTCTTT.

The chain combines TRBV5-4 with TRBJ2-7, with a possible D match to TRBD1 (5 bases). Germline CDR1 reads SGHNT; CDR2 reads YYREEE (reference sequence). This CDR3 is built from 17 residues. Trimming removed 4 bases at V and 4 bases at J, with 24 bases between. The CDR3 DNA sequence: TGTGCCAGCAGCCCAGGCTGGGTGGACACAAACACATACGAGCAGTACTTC. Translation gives CASSPGWVDTNTYEQYF.